This T cell receptor beta chain was profiled in a study of OX40 agonist ivuxolimab in advanced cancers. Regarding the complete study: Ivuxolimab, which targeted the costimulatory receptor OX40 (CD134), was an agonistic, fully human IgG2 monoclonal antibody. Intravenous ivuxolimab was administered to patients every 2 weeks at six dose levels: 0.01, 0.1, 0.3, 1.5, 3 and 10 mg/kg. Of the roughly 54 dose-escalation patients, hepatocellular carcinoma was present in approximately 20, melanoma in around 15, renal cell carcinoma in 9 and head and neck cancer in 9. The dose-escalation cohort was almost 85% male with a mean age of approximately 59 years, ranging from roughly 20 to 80. Prior anti-PD-1, anti-PD-L1 or anti-CTLA-4 therapy was permitted, and checkpoint inhibitors had been received by around 40% of dose-escalation patients. Partial responses occurred in three dose-escalation patients: two with cutaneous melanoma and one with hepatocellular carcinoma. The purpose of peripheral TCRbeta sequencing was to test whether ivuxolimab changed TCR sequence diversity and led to clonal T-cell expansion. The paper reports the monotherapy dose-escalation portion (N of about 54 patients) of the phase I ivuxolimab trial. The investigation overall reported the following: Which antigens the clonally expanded peripheral T cells were specific for was not determined. Low levels of normalized T-cell clonal expansion were also seen in some nonresponding patients. After ivuxolimab, CD8+ T cells had more expanded clones than CD4+ T cells on average. At doses of 0.1 to 3.0 mg/kg, clonal expansion of both CD4+ and CD8+ blood T cells was observed from baseline to week 6. Partial responders in the 0.1-3.0 mg/kg groups had among the lowest normalized peripheral clonal expansion, especially among CD8+ T cells.

Genomic DNA was extracted from sorted cells for sequencing of the TCRbeta CDR3 region. The immunoSEQ Assay was used for sequencing of TCRbeta CDR3 regions. TCRdb took over this immuneACCESS table, retaining in-frame rearrangements with V and J assigned. Such tables are incomplete; in checked studies, under half of the missing clones stem from an unresolved V gene, and the remainder is unexplained. This sample holds some 68,000 clones; roughly 83% were observed only once. The biggest ten clones account for approximately 1.5% of the sample. The trial excluded patients who had a history of autoimmune disease or who were on systemic immunosuppression. Peripheral blood for TCR sequencing was collected from all dose cohorts at baseline, on cycle 4 day 1, and on cycle 7 day 1. The samples were taken from a phase I, first-in-human, multicenter, open-label dose-escalation trial of ivuxolimab. Adults with locally advanced or metastatic melanoma, renal cell carcinoma, hepatocellular carcinoma or head and neck squamous cell carcinoma were enrolled in the trial. CD4+ and CD8+ T cells were sorted separately from peripheral blood before TCR sequencing.

With regard to this clone: Its specific antigen is unknown. No much larger clone exists at a distance of one base, and base qualities are not known.

The sample consisted of CD4+ or CD8+ T cells sorted from blood, taken in a trial of the OX40 agonist ivuxolimab. This receptor was taken from an adult with an advanced solid tumor such as melanoma, head and neck, liver or kidney cancer.

For the CDR3, the sequence is CASRLTWEEEPQHF. Here is the DNA: TGCGCCAGCAGACTGACCTGGGAGGAGGAGCCCCAGCATTTT. The receptor chain draws on TRBV4-1 and TRBJ1-5; the D gene lacks a confident call. Sequences MGHRA (CDR1) and YSYEKL (CDR2) are obtained from the germline V gene. The CDR3 goes from the cysteine to the phenylalanine over 14 residues. Only the CDR3 part of the read is kept: 42 bases, read in frame from the first base. Deletion took 6 bases off V and 8 bases off J, with a span of 17 bases between the germline ends.